This T cell receptor beta chain was sequenced for a study of T cells in Graves' hyperthyroidism and ophthalmopathy. Amplified regions were TCR beta CDR3 sequences from RNA transcripts. Carried out on the TCR CDR3, a first-round RT-PCR used the HTBI primer set. TCRdb re-called the multiplex PCR reads through MiXCR, storing one row per CDR3 protein. The profile shows over 650,000 distinct CDR3 sequences, 45% of them singletons. This CDR3 comprises 15 residues. Germline loops: CDR1 SGHTA, CDR2 FQGNSA. Between the trimmed V and J ends, which lost 3 bases and 13 bases, there was a span of 21 bases. Material: peripheral blood or thyroid tissue (not recorded which). J is TRBJ1-4 and V is TRBV7-2; tentative D call: TRBD1 (6 bases). The sequence came from an adult man with Graves' disease, either hyperthyroidism or ophthalmopathy (not recorded which). CDR3 protein: CASSFSSSWDIGLFF. As DNA, the CDR3 is TGTGCCAGCAGCTTTTCGTCGAGCTGGGACATTGGACTGTTTTTT.